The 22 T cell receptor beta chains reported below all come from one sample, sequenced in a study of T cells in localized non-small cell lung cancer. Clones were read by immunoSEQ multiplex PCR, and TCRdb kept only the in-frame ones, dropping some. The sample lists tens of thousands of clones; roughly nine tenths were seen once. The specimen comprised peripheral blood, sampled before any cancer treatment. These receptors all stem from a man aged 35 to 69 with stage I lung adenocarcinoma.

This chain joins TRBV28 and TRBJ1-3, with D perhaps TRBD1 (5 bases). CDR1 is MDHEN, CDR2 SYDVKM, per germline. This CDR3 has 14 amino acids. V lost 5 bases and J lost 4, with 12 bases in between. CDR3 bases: TGTGCCAGCAGTGTGCAGGGATCGGGAAACACCATATATTTT. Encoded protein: CASSVQGSGNTIYF.

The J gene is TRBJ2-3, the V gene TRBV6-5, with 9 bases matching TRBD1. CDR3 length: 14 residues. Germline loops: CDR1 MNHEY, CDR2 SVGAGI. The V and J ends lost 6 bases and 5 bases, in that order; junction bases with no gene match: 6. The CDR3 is CASRAGQGGDTQYF. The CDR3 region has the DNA TGTGCCAGCAGAGCGGGACAGGGTGGAGATACGCAGTATTTT.

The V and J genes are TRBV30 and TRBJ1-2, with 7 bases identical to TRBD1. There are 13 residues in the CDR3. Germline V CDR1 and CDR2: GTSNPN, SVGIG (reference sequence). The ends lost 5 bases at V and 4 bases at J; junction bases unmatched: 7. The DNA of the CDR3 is TGTGCCTGGGAAGACAGGGAGGGCTATGGCTACACCTTC. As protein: CAWEDREGYGYTF.

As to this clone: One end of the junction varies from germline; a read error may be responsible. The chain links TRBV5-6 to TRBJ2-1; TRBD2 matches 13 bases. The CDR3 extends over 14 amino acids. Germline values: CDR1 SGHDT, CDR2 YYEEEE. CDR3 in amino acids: CASSLRTSGGAAVF. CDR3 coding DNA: TGTGCCAGCAGCCTTCGGACTAGCGGGGGCGCCGCCGTCTTC.

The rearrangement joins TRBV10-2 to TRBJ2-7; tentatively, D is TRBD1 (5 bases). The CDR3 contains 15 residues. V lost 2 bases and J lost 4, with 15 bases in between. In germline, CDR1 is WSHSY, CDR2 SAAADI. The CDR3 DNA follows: TGCGCCAGCAGTGAGGAATCAGGGTACAGGTACGAGCAGTACTTC. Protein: CASSEESGYRYEQYF.

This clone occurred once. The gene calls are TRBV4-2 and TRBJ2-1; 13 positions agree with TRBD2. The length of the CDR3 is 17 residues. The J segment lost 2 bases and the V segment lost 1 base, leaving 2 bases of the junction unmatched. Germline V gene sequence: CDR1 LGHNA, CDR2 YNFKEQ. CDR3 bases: TGTGCCAGCAGCCAAGGGACTAGCGGGAGCCCCTACAATGAGCAGTTCTTC. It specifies CASSQGTSGSPYNEQFF.

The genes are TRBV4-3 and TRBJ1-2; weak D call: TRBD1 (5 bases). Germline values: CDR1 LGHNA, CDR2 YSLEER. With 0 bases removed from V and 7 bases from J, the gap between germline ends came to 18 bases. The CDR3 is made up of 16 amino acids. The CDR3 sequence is CASSQDEGQGYAGYTF. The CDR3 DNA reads TGCGCCAGCAGCCAAGATGAAGGGCAGGGTTACGCTGGCTACACCTTC.

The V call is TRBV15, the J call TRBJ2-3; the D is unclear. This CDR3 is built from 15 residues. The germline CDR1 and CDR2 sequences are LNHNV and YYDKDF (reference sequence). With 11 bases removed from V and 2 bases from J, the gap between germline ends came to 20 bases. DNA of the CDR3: TGTGCCGTCCCCCTCGGCCCGCGGACCACAGATACGCAGTATTTT. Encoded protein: CAVPLGPRTTDTQYF.

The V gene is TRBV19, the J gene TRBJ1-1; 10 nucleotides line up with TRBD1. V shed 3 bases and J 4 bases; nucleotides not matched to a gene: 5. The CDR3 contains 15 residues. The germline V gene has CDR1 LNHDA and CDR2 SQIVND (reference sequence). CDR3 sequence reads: CASSMDRGSGTEAFF. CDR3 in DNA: TGTGCCAGTAGTATGGACAGGGGGTCGGGCACTGAAGCTTTCTTT.

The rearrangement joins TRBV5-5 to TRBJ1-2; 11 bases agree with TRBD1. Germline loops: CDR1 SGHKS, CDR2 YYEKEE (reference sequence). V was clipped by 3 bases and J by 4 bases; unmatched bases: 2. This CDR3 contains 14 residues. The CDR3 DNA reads TGTGCCAGCAGCTCGGGACAGGGGGGCTATGGCTACACCTTC. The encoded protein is CASSSGQGGYGYTF.

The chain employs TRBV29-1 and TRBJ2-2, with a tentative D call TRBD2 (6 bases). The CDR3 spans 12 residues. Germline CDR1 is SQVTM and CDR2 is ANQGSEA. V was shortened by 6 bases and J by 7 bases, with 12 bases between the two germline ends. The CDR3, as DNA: TGCAGCGTCCGGGAGCGAGGCGGGGAGCTGTTTTTT. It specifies CSVRERGGELFF.

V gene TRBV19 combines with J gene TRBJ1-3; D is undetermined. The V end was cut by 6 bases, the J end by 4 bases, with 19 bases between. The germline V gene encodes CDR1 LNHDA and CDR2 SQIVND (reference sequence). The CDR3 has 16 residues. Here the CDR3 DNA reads TGTGCCAGTAGCAGATGGACCCCAGGCCAAGGAAACACCATATATTTT. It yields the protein CASSRWTPGQGNTIYF.

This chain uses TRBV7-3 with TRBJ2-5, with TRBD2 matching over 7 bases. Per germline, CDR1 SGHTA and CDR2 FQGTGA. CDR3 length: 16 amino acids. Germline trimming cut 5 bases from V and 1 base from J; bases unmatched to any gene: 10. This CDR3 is CASSPLGGGGQETQYF. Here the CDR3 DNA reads TGTGCCAGCAGCCCCCTAGGTGGGGGGGGCCAAGAGACCCAGTACTTC.

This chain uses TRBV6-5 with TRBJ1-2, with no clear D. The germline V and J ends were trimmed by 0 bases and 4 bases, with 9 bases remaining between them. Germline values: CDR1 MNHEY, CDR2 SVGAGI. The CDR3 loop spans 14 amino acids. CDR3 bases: TGTGCCAGCAGTTACTCTTTGCGATCCTATGGCTACACCTTC. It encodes CASSYSLRSYGYTF.

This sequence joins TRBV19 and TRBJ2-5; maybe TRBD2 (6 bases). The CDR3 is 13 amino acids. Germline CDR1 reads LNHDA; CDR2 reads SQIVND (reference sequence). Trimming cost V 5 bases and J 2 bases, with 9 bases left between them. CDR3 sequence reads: CASSDSGQETQYF. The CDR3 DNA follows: TGTGCCAGTAGTGATAGCGGTCAAGAGACCCAGTACTTC.

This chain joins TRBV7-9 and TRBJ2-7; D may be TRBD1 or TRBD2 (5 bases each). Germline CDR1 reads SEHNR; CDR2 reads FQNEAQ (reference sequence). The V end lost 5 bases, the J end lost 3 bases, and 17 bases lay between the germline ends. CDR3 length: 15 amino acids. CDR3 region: CASSRGDGKGYEQYF. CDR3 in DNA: TGTGCCAGCAGCCGAGGGGACGGGAAAGGCTACGAGCAGTACTTC.

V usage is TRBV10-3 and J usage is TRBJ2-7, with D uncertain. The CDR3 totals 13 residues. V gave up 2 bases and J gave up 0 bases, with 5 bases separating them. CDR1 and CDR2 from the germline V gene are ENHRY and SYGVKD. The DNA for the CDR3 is TGTGCCATCAGTGAGGGGGACTCCTACGAGCAGTACTTC. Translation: CAISEGDSYEQYF.

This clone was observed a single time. The CDR3 DNA reads as TGTGCCAGCAGCTTCGGGACAGGGGACTTTCGAGGCTACACCTTC. Protein: CASSFGTGDFRGYTF. V is TRBV5-6 and J is TRBJ1-2; 10 bases line up with TRBD1. CDR3 length equals 15 residues. J was trimmed by 8 bases and V by 2 bases; bases with no gene match: 9. The germline gives CDR1 SGHDT, CDR2 YYEEEE. Full variable domain (missing parts from reference TRBV5-6 and TRBJ1-2): DAGVTQSPTHLIKTRGQQVTLRCSPKSGHDTVSWYQQALGQGPQFIFQYYEEEERQRGNFPDRFSGHQFPNYSSELNVNALLLGDSALYLCASSFGTGDFRGYTFGSGTRLTVV.

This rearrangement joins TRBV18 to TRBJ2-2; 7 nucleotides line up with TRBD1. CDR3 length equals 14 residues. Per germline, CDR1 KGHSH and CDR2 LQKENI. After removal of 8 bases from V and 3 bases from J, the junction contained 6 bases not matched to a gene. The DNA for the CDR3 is TGTGCCAGCAACAGGGGTTCGGACACCGGGGAGCTGTTTTTT. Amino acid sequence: CASNRGSDTGELFF.

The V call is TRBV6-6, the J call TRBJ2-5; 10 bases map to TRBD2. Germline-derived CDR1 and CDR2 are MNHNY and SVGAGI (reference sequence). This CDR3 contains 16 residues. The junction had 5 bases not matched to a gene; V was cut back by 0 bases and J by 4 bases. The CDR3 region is CASSYSDRLAGETQYF. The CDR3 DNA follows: TGTGCCAGCAGTTACTCGGACAGACTAGCGGGAGAGACCCAGTACTTC.

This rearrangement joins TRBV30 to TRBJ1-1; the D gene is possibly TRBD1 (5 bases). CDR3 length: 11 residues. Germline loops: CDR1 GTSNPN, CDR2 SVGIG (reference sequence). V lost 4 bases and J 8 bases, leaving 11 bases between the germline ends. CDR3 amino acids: CAWKGFGEAFF. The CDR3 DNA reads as TGTGCCTGGAAGGGGTTCGGGGAAGCTTTCTTT.

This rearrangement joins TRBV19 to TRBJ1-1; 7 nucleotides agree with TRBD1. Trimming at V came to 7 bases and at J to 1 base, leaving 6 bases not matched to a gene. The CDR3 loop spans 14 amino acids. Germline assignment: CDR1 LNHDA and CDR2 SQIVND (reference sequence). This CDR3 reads CASTRGGGNTEAFF. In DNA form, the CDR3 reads TGTGCCAGTACCCGAGGGGGCGGGAACACTGAAGCTTTCTTT.